This T cell receptor beta chain was identified in a study of OX40 agonist ivuxolimab in advanced cancers. For the study at large: While on treatment, patients had intravenous ivuxolimab at 0.01 to 10 mg/kg every 2 weeks.

The protocol was immunoSEQ multiplex PCR, while the TCRdb copy is restricted to in-frame clones and leaves out a portion. The profile shows over 100,000 clones, 75% to 90% of them singletons. This receptor was obtained from an adult with an advanced solid tumor such as melanoma, head and neck, liver or kidney cancer. The material sequenced was CD4+ or CD8+ T cells sorted from blood, taken in a trial of the OX40 agonist ivuxolimab.

DNA of the CDR3: TGTGCCAGCAGCTCCGAGACGGCTATGGCCGCTTTCTTT. Protein: CASSSETAMAAFF. The chain links TRBV5-4 to TRBJ1-1; the D is unclear. Trimming removed 3 bases from V and 11 bases from J, with 17 bases in between. There are 13 residues in the CDR3. Germline V gene data show CDR1 as SGHNT and CDR2 as YYREEE (reference sequence).